Below are 22 T cell receptor beta chains sequenced from a single sample in a study of CD8+CD57+ T cells in acquired aplastic anemia. TCR beta VDJ and CDR3 profiling used genomic DNA as template. TCRdb itself ran the reads through MiXCR, one entry per CDR3 protein. The sample shows about 140,000 distinct CDR3 sequences, around 41% of them seen only once. Sequencing was carried out using sorted CD4+, CD8+, or CD8+CD57+ T cells (not recorded which) from PBMCs. All receptors come from a human donor in good health, serving as a control.

This clonotype was counted ten times or more. Written as DNA, the CDR3 is TGTGCCAGCAGCGCCGGAGGGACCTACGAGCAGTACTTC. This encodes CASSAGGTYEQYF. The chain uses TRBV5-4 and TRBJ2-7; D is perhaps TRBD2 (6 bases). The V gene's germline CDR1 is SGHNT and CDR2 YYREEE (reference sequence). Trimming pared 4 bases from V and 2 bases from J, leaving 10 bases between. This CDR3 spans 13 amino acids.

The genes are TRBV28 and TRBJ1-1, with D tentatively TRBD1 (5 bases). CDR1 and CDR2 from the germline V gene are MDHEN and SYDVKM. The CDR3 runs 15 residues. The V gene lost 5 bases and the J gene lost 1 base, with 14 bases spanning the gap. The CDR3 loop is CASSGHQLPNTEAFF. The CDR3 region has the DNA TGTGCCAGCAGTGGACACCAACTACCGAACACTGAAGCTTTCTTT.

This clonotype occurred a few times. V usage is TRBV27 and J usage is TRBJ2-5; 11 bases are a match to TRBD2. Germline values: CDR1 MNHEY, CDR2 SMNVEV (reference sequence). The trim removed 2 bases at V and 4 bases at J, leaving 3 bases unmatched. The CDR3 is 15 residues long. This CDR3 is CASSLSSGGGETQYF. CDR3 in DNA: TGTGCCAGCAGTTTAAGTAGCGGGGGGGGAGAGACCCAGTACTTC.

To note about this clonotype: Given a much more abundant clone one base away, this may be a read error. The chain links TRBV7-9 to TRBJ2-7, with a weak D call TRBD2 (6 bases). V was pared by 7 bases and J by 7 bases, with 14 bases between. The CDR3 covers 12 residues. Germline values: CDR1 SEHNR, CDR2 FQNEAQ (reference sequence). The CDR3 is CASTPSGDEQYF. The CDR3 coding sequence is TGTGCCAGCACCCCATCGGGGGATGAGCAGTACTTC.

In DNA, the CDR3 is TGTGCCAGCAGCACGGGACAGTTAAGCAAAAACATTCAGTACTTC. Protein: CASSTGQLSKNIQYF. The genes are TRBV5-4 and TRBJ2-4; 7 bases agree with TRBD1. Germline V gives CDR1 SGHNT, CDR2 YYREEE (reference sequence). Trimming removed 4 bases from V and 3 bases from J; junction bases left unmatched: 7. The CDR3 runs 15 residues.

This clonotype appeared many times. V is TRBV20-1 and J is TRBJ1-1, with D possibly being TRBD1 (6 bases). Trimming stripped 3 bases from V and 4 bases from J, with 21 bases between. This CDR3 region has 16 residues. Germline V lookup: CDR1 DFQATT, CDR2 SNEGSKA (reference sequence). The CDR3 coding sequence is TGCAGTGCTAGGTATTCTTCGGGGGCCGGGGGCACTGAAGCTTTCTTT. It encodes CSARYSSGAGGTEAFF.

The sample holds many counts of this clonotype. The V and J genes are TRBV2 and TRBJ1-5; D is unclear. This CDR3 is built from 14 residues. CDR1 and CDR2 from the germline V gene are SNHLY and FYNNEI. The V and J ends lost 0 bases and 7 bases respectively, with 10 bases between them. DNA for the CDR3: TGTGCCAGCAGTGAAGCAGGGCTAAACCAGCCCCAGCATTTT. It specifies CASSEAGLNQPQHF.

The table lists this clonotype with many counts. V gene TRBV20-1 combines with J gene TRBJ2-1; 11 bases are a match to TRBD2. Germline CDR1 is DFQATT and CDR2 is SNEGSKA (reference sequence). The CDR3 consists of 17 residues. The V segment lost 3 bases and the J segment 0 bases; nucleotides outside the gene matches: 7. The chain's CDR3 is CSASDASGGRSYNEQFF. For the CDR3, the DNA is TGCAGTGCTAGTGATGCTAGCGGGGGGCGCTCCTACAATGAGCAGTTCTTC.

The chain uses TRBV20-1 and TRBJ2-7; 7 bases line up with TRBD2. The CDR3 loop spans 11 amino acids. With 1 base clipped from V and 7 bases from J, the junction kept 1 base outside the gene matches. Germline CDR1 and CDR2: DFQATT and SNEGSKA (reference sequence). The CDR3 is CSARAAGEQYF. The CDR3 DNA follows: TGCAGTGCTAGAGCAGCGGGGGAGCAGTACTTC.

This clonotype appeared many times. The chain carries TRBV9 and TRBJ2-5; D remains ambiguous. Trimming stripped 0 bases from V and 0 bases from J, with 9 bases between. The CDR3 sequence is 15 residues long. The germline gives CDR1 SGDLS, CDR2 YYNGEE. This CDR3 reads CASSVGGLHQETQYF. DNA for the CDR3: TGTGCCAGCAGCGTAGGCGGTCTCCACCAAGAGACCCAGTACTTC. The full variable domain, in which reference TRBV9 and TRBJ2-5 provide the parts outside the CDR3, is DSGVTQTPKHLITATGQRVTLRCSPRSGDLSVYWYQQSLDQGLQFLIQYYNGEERAKGNILERFSAQQFPDLHSELNLSSLELGDSALYFCASSVGGLHQETQYFGPGTRLLVL.

This rearrangement joins TRBV5-5 to TRBJ1-1, with D tentatively TRBD1 (5 bases). V shed 3 bases and J shed 1 base, with 10 bases lying between them. Germline CDR1 and CDR2: SGHKS and YYEKEE (reference sequence). The CDR3 loop spans 14 amino acids. The CDR3 here is CASSWQRGNTEAFF. In DNA, the CDR3 is TGTGCCAGCAGCTGGCAGAGGGGGAACACTGAAGCTTTCTTT.

This clonotype was counted many times. V usage is TRBV28 and J usage is TRBJ2-3; D is ambiguous. The germline V gene encodes CDR1 MDHEN and CDR2 SYDVKM. V was shortened by 6 bases and J by 4 bases, with 17 bases between the two germline ends. The CDR3 extends over 15 amino acids. CDR3 region: CASRGIKRSADTQYF. Here the CDR3 DNA reads TGTGCCAGCAGGGGGATCAAACGGTCTGCAGATACGCAGTATTTT.

This clonotype is a singleton in its sample. This chain's CDR3 is CASSLGTVNTGELFF. As DNA, the CDR3 is TGTGCCAGTAGTCTGGGGACAGTGAACACCGGGGAGCTGTTTTTT. The chain uses TRBV19 and TRBJ2-2, with 7 nucleotides matching TRBD1. The ends lost 5 bases at V and 1 base at J; junction bases unmatched: 4. Germline CDR1 is LNHDA and CDR2 is SQIVND (reference sequence). The CDR3 runs to 15 residues.

This clonotype has just one count. The chain combines TRBV24-1 with TRBJ1-5; the match to TRBD1 covers 10 bases. CDR3 length: 12 residues. Germline V gene sequence: CDR1 KGHDR, CDR2 SFDVKD. V trimming: 5 bases; J trimming: 10 bases; junction bases outside the gene matches: 1. The CDR3 region is CATSGDRGPQHF. CDR3 DNA: TGTGCCACCAGTGGGGACAGGGGTCCCCAGCATTTT.

There are many counts of this clonotype. This sequence joins TRBV2 and TRBJ1-4; weak D call: TRBD1 (5 bases). V was shortened by 9 bases and J by 3 bases, with 17 bases between the two germline ends. This CDR3 is built from 15 residues. The germline V gene has CDR1 SNHLY and CDR2 FYNNEI. DNA of the CDR3: TGTGCCAGTACCTTTCAGGGTTCCGCTAATGAAAAACTGTTTTTT. This encodes CASTFQGSANEKLFF.

About this clonotype itself: A much larger clone differs from this one at a single base, so this may be a read error. This chain uses TRBV5-1 with TRBJ2-1; D is possibly TRBD2 (7 bases). Per the germline V gene, CDR1 is SGHRS and CDR2 is YFSETQ. V lost 3 bases to trimming and J lost 2 bases, with 18 bases between them. CDR3 size: 17 residues. The CDR3 nucleotides are TGCGCCAGCAGCTCTCCGGGGGGCAGCCGGACCTACAATGAGCAGTTCTTC. Amino acid sequence: CASSSPGGSRTYNEQFF.

In its sample, this clonotype was seen many times. This chain connects TRBV2 to TRBJ1-5; possible D gene TRBD1, 5 bases. CDR1 and CDR2 from the germline V gene are SNHLY and FYNNEI. This CDR3 contains 16 residues. The ends were cut back, 6 bases at V and 1 base at J, with 16 bases in the middle. This chain's CDR3 is CASSPALRDSNQPQHF. The CDR3 nucleotides are TGTGCCAGCAGCCCAGCCCTGAGGGACAGCAATCAGCCCCAGCATTTT.

For this clonotype: A read error may be the cause here, since a much bigger clone is one base away. The genes are TRBV6-1 and TRBJ2-3; D call uncertain. Germline V gives CDR1 MNHNS, CDR2 SASEGT. V shed 6 bases and J shed 3 bases, with 13 bases lying between them. This CDR3 is 14 amino acids long. CDR3 amino acids: CASSSDRRTDTQYF. The DNA of the CDR3 is TGTGCCAGCAGCTCGGACCGGCGGACAGATACGCAGTATTTT.

The rearrangement joins TRBV19 to TRBJ1-4; TRBD1 might be the D (5 bases). The CDR3 extends over 14 amino acids. Germline CDR1 is LNHDA and CDR2 is SQIVND (reference sequence). The ends were cut back, 4 bases at V and 11 bases at J, with 17 bases in the middle. The CDR3 loop is CASSSMGRWGKLFF. The DNA of the CDR3 is TGTGCCAGTAGTAGCATGGGCCGTTGGGGGAAACTGTTTTTT.

The chain is built from TRBV5-1 and TRBJ2-1; possibly TRBD1 for D (6 bases). CDR1 and CDR2 (germline): SGHRS, YFSETQ. Trimming left V 0 bases short and J 0 bases short, with 10 bases between. This CDR3 is built from 16 residues. Here the CDR3 reads CASSLGQVSSYNEQFF. CDR3 nucleotide sequence: TGCGCCAGCAGCTTGGGACAGGTTAGCTCCTACAATGAGCAGTTCTTC.

As to this clonotype: Since a much larger clone is just one base distant, this may be a read error. The V call is TRBV3-1, the J call TRBJ2-7; TRBD2 agrees at 7 bases. Germline V CDR1 and CDR2: LGHDT, YNNKEL (reference sequence). V was pared by 1 base and J by 11 bases, with 5 bases of the junction left unmatched. The CDR3 spans 12 residues. CDR3 region: CASSQGEAGKYF. CDR3 bases: TGTGCCAGCAGCCAAGGGGAAGCGGGAAAGTACTTC.

The chain uses TRBV10-3 and TRBJ2-5, with 11 positions matching TRBD2. CDR1 and CDR2 (germline): ENHRY, SYGVKD. This CDR3 is built from 13 residues. The trim removed 4 bases at V and 5 bases at J, leaving 0 bases unmatched. The CDR3 is CAISGLAGETQYF. The CDR3 DNA reads TGTGCCATCAGTGGACTAGCGGGGGAGACCCAGTACTTC.